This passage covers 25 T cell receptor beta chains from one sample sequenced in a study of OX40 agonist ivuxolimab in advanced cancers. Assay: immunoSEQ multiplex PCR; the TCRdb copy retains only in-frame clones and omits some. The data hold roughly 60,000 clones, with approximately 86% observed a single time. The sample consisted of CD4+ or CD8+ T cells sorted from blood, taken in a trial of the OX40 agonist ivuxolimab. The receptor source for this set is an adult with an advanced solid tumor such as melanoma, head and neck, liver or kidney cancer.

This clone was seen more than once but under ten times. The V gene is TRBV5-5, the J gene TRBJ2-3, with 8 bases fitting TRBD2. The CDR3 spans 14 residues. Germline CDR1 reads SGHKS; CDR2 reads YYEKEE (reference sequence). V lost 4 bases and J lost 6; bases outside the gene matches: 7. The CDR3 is CASSPAGDRDTQYF. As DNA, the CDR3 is TGTGCCAGCAGCCCAGCGGGAGATAGGGATACGCAGTATTTT.

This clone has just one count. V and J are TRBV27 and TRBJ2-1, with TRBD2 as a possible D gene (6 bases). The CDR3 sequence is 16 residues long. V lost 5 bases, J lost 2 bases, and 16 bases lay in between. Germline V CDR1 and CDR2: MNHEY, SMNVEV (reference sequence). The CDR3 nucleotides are TGTGCCAGCAGTCCCACTCGGGAGTTTCCCTACAATGAGCAGTTCTTC. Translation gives CASSPTREFPYNEQFF.

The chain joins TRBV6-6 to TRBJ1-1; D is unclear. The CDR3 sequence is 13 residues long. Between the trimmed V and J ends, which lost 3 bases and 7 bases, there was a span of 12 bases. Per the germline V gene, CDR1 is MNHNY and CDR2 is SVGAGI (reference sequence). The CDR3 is CASSYRQPVEAFF. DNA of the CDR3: TGTGCCAGCAGTTATCGGCAGCCCGTTGAAGCTTTCTTT.

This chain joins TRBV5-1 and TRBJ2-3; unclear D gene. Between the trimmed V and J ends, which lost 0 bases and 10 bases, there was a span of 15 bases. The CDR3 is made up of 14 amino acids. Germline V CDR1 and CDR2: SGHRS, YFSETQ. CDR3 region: CASSLGSADGAQYF. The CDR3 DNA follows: TGCGCCAGCAGCTTGGGTTCAGCCGACGGAGCGCAGTATTTT.

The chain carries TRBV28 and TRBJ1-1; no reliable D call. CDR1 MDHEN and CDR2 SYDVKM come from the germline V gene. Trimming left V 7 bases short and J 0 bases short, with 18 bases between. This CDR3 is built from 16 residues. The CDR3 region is CASTRRGLGVNTEAFF. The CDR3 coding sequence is TGTGCCAGCACCCGACGAGGTCTCGGGGTGAACACTGAAGCTTTCTTT.

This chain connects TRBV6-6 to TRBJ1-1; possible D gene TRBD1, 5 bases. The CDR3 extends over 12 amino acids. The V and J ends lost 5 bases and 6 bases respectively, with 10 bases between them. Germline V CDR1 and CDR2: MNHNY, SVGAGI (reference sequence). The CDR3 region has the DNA TGTGCCAGCAGTCCACGACAGCCTGAAGCTTTCTTT. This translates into CASSPRQPEAFF.

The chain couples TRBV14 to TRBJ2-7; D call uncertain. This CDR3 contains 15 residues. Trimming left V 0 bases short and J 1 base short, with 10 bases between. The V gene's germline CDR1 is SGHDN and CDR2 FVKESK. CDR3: CASSQDGAQSYEQYF. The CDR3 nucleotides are TGTGCCAGCAGCCAAGACGGCGCTCAATCCTACGAGCAGTACTTC.

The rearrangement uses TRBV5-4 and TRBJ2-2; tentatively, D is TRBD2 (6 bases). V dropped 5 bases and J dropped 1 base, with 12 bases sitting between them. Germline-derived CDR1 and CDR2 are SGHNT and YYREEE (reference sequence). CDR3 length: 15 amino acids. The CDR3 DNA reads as TGTGCCAGCAGTCGAAGGGGACTGAACACCGGGGAGCTGTTTTTT. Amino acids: CASSRRGLNTGELFF. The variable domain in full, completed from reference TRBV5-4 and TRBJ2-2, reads ETGVTQSPTHLIKTRGQQVTLRCSSQSGHNTVSWYQQALGQGPQFIFQYYREEENGRGNFPPRFSGLQFPNYSSELNVNALELDDSALYLCASSRRGLNTGELFFGEGSRLTVL.

The CDR3 nucleotides are TGTGCCAGCAGCCTGACCTACGAGCAGTACTTC. Protein sequence: CASSLTYEQYF. The chain links TRBV7-8 to TRBJ2-7; D is unclear. The V and J ends lost 5 bases and 2 bases respectively, with 4 bases between them. Germline CDR1 reads SGHVS; CDR2 reads FQNEAQ. The CDR3 has 11 residues.

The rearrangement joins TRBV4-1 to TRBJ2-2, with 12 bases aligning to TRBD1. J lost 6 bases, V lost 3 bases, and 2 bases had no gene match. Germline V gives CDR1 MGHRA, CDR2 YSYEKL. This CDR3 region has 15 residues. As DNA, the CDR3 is TGCGCCAGCAGCCAGGGACAGGGGGCTTCCGGGGAGCTGTTTTTT. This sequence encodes CASSQGQGASGELFF.

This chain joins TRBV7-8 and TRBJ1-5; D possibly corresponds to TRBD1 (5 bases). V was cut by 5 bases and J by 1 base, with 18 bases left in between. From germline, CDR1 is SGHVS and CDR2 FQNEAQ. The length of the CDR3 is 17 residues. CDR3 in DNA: TGTGCCAGCAGCCCCATGGCAGGGATAGGAAGCAATCAGCCCCAGCATTTT. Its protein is CASSPMAGIGSNQPQHF.

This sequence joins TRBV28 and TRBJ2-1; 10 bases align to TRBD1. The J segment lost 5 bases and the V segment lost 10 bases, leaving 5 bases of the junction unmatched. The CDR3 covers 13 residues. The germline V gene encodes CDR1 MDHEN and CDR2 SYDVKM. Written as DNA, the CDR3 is TGTGCCACCGGGACAGGGGACGACAATGAGCAGTTCTTC. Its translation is CATGTGDDNEQFF.

CDR3 bases: TGTGCCAGCAGCCTGGGACAGGCAGCCTACAATGAGCAGTTCTTC. It codes for CASSLGQAAYNEQFF. The V call is TRBV5-4, the J call TRBJ2-1; 8 nucleotides line up with TRBD1. The CDR3 runs 15 residues. In germline, CDR1 is SGHNT, CDR2 YYREEE (reference sequence). J was trimmed by 2 bases and V by 4 bases; bases with no gene match: 5.

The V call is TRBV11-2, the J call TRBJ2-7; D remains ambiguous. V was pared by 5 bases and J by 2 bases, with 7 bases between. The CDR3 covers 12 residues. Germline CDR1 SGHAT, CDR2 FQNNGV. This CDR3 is CASSPRAYEQYF. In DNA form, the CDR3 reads TGTGCCAGCAGCCCCCGAGCCTACGAGCAGTACTTC.

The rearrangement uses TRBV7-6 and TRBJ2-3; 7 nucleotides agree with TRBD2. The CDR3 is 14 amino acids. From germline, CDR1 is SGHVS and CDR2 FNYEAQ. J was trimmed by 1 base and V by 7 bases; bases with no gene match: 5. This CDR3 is CASTGGWGTDTQYF. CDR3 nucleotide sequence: TGTGCCAGCACGGGGGGTTGGGGCACAGATACGCAGTATTTT.

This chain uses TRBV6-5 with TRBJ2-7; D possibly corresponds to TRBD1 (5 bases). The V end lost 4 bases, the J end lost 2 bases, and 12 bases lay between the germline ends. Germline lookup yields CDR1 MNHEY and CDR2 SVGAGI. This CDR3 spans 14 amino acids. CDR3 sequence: CASSSQGWAYEQYF. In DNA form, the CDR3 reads TGTGCCAGCAGTTCCCAGGGTTGGGCCTACGAGCAGTACTTC.

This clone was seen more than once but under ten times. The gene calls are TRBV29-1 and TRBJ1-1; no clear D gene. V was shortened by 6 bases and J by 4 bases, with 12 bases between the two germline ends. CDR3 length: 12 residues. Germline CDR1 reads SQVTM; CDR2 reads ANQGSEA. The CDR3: CSVLEGGTEAFF. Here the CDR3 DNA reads TGCAGCGTACTAGAGGGAGGCACTGAAGCTTTCTTT.

In nucleotides, the CDR3 is TGTGCCACCAGCAGATCCCGAGCGTCACAAGAGACCCAGTACTTC. Protein sequence: CATSRSRASQETQYF. The J gene is TRBJ2-5, the V gene TRBV15; unclear D gene. The germline V gene encodes CDR1 LNHNV and CDR2 YYDKDF (reference sequence). Deletions cut 2 bases from V and 2 bases from J, with 12 bases between. This CDR3 spans 15 amino acids.

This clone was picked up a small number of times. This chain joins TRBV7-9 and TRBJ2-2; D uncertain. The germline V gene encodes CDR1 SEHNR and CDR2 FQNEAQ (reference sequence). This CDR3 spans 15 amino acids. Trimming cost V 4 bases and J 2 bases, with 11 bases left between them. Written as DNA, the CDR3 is TGTGCCAGCAGCTCCCCCAAGCGCAACACCGGGGAGCTGTTTTTT. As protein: CASSSPKRNTGELFF.

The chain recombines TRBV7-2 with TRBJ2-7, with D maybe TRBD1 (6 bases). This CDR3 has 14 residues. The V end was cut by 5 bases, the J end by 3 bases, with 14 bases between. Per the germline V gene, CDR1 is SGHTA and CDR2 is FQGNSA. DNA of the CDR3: TGTGCCAGCAGCCCCTCGACAGGTGACTACGAGCAGTACTTC. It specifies CASSPSTGDYEQYF.

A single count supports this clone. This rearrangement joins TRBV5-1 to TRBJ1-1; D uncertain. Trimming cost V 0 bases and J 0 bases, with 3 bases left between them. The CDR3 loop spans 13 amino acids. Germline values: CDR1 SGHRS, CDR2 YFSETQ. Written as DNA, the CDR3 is TGCGCCAGCAGCTTGGAAGTGAACACTGAAGCTTTCTTT. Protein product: CASSLEVNTEAFF. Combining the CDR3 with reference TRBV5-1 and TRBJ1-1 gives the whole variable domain KAGVTQTPRYLIKTRGQQVTLSCSPISGHRSVSWYQQTPGQGLQFLFEYFSETQRNKGNFPGRFSGRQFSNSRSEMNVSTLELGDSALYLCASSLEVNTEAFFGQGTRLTVV.

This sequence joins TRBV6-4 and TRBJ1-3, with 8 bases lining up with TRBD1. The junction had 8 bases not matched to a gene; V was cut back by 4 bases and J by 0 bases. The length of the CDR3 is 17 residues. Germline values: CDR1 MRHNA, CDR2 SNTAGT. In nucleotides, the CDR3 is TGTGCCAGCAGTGCCAGGACAGGGCCGTTCTCTGGAAACACCATATATTTT. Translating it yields CASSARTGPFSGNTIYF.

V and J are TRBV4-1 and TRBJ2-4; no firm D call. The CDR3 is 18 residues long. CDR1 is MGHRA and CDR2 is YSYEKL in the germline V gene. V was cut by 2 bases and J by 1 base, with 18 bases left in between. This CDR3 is CASSQRLGLGFAKNIQYF. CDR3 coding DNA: TGCGCCAGCAGCCAACGTCTAGGCTTAGGTTTTGCCAAAAACATTCAGTACTTC.

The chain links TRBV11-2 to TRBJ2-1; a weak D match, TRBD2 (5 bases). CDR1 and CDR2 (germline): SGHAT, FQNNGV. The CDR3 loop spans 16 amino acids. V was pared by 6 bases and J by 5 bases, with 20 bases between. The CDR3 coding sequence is TGTGCCAGCAGACTAGGACTGGGCGGACGTCACAATGAGCAGTTCTTC. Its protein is CASRLGLGGRHNEQFF.

The CDR3 spells CASRGTDLYEQYF. The CDR3 bases are TGTGCCAGCAGGGGGACAGATCTATACGAGCAGTACTTC. The rearrangement uses TRBV6-6 and TRBJ2-7; 7 nucleotides line up with TRBD1. The CDR3 length is 13 residues. Germline-derived CDR1 and CDR2 are MNHNY and SVGAGI (reference sequence). J was trimmed by 4 bases and V by 6 bases; bases with no gene match: 6.